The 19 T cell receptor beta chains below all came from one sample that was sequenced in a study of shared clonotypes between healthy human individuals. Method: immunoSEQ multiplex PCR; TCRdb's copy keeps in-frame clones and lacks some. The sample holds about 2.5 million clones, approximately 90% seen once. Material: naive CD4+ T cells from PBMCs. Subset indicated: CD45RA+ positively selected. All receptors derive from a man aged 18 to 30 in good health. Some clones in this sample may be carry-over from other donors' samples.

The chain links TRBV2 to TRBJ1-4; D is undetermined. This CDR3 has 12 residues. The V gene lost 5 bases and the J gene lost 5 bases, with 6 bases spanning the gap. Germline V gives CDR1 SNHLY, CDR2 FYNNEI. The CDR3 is CASSSRNEKLFF. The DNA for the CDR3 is TGTGCCAGCAGTTCTCGAAATGAAAAACTGTTTTTT.

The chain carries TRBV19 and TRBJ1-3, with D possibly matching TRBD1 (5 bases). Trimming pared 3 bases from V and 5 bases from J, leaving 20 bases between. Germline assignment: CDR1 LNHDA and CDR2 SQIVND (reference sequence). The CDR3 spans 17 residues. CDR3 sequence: CASSILITRDGRNTIYF. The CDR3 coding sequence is TGTGCCAGTAGTATCCTGATCACCCGGGACGGAAGAAACACCATATATTTT. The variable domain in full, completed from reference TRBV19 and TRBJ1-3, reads DGGITQSPKYLFRKEGQNVTLSCEQNLNHDAMYWYRQDPGQGLRLIYYSQIVNDFQKGDIAEGYSVSREKKESFPLTVTSAQKNPTAFYLCASSILITRDGRNTIYFGEGSWLTVV.

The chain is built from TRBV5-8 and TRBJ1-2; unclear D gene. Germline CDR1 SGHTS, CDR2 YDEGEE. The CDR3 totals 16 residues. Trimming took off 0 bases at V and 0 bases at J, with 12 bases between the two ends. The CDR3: CASSLGGRETNYGYTF. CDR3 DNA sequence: TGTGCCAGCAGCTTGGGCGGGAGGGAGACTAACTATGGCTACACCTTC.

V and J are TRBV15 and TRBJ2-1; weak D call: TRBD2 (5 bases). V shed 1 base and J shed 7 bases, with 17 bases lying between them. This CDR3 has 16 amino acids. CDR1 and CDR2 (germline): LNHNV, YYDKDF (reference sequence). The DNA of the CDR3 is TGTGCCACCAGCAGAGGTACGGGAACTACCACGAATGAGCAGTTCTTC. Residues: CATSRGTGTTTNEQFF.

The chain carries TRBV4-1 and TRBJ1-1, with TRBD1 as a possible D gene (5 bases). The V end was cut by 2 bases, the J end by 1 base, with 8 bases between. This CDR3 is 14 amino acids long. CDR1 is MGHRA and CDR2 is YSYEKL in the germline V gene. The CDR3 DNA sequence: TGCGCCAGCAGCCAACCGGGACCGAACACTGAAGCTTTCTTT. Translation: CASSQPGPNTEAFF.

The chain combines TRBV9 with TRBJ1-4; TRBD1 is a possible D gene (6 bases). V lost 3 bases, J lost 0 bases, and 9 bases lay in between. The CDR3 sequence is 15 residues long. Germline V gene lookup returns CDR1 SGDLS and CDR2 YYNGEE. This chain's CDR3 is CASSARGATNEKLFF. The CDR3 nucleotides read TGTGCCAGCAGCGCGAGGGGGGCAACTAATGAAAAACTGTTTTTT.

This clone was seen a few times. In DNA form, the CDR3 reads TGTGCCAGCAGAACGGGCATCCTCTATGGCTACACCTTC. This codes for CASRTGILYGYTF. The chain combines TRBV19 with TRBJ1-2; D unclear. The CDR3 totals 13 residues. Trimming shortened V by 9 bases and J by 4 bases, and 15 bases separated the two germline ends. Germline CDR1 is LNHDA and CDR2 is SQIVND (reference sequence).

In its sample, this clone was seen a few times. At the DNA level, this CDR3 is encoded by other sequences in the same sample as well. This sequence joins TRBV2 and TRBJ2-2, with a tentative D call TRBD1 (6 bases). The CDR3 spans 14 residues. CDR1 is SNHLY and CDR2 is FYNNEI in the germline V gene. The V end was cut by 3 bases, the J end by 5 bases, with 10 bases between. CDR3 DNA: TGTGCCAGCAGTGACAGGGGAAGGACCGGGGAGCTGTTTTTT. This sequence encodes CASSDRGRTGELFF. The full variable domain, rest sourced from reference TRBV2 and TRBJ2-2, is EPEVTQTPSHQVTQMGQEVILRCVPISNHLYFYWYRQILGQKVEFLVSFYNNEISEKSEIFDDQFSVERPDGSNFTLKIRSTKLEDSAMYFCASSDRGRTGELFFGEGSRLTVL.

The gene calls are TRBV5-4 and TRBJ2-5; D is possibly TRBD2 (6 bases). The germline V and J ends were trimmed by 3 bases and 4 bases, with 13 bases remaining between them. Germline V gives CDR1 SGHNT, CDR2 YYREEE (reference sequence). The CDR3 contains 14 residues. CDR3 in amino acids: CASSSRGSGETQYF. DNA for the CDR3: TGTGCCAGCAGCTCCCGGGGGAGTGGAGAGACCCAGTACTTC.

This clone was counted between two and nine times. CDR3 nucleotides: TGCGCCAGCATGCCCTCCGGGAAAGACTACAATGAGCAGTTCTTC. It specifies CASMPSGKDYNEQFF. J is TRBJ2-1 and V is TRBV5-1; D is perhaps TRBD2 (5 bases). V lost 6 bases, J lost 3 bases, and 16 bases lay in between. Looked up from germline, CDR1 is SGHRS and CDR2 is YFSETQ. The CDR3 is made up of 15 amino acids.

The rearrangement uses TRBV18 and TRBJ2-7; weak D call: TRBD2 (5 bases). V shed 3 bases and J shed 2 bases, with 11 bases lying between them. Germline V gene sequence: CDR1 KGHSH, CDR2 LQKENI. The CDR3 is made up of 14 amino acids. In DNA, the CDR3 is TGTGCCAGCTCACCTGTGGACGGGGCCTACGAGCAGTACTTC. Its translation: CASSPVDGAYEQYF.

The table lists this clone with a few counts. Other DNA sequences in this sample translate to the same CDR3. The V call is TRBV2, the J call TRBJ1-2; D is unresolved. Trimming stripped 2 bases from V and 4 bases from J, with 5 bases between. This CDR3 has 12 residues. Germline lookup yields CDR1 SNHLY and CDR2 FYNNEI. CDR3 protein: CASSESSYGYTF. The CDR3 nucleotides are TGTGCCAGCAGTGAAAGCAGCTATGGCTACACCTTC. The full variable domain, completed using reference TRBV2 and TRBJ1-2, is EPEVTQTPSHQVTQMGQEVILRCVPISNHLYFYWYRQILGQKVEFLVSFYNNEISEKSEIFDDQFSVERPDGSNFTLKIRSTKLEDSAMYFCASSESSYGYTFGSGTRLTVV.

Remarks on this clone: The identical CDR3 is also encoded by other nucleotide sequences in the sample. In DNA, the CDR3 is TGTGCCAGCAGCTTAGGGGACAGCTCCTACAATGAGCAGTTCTTC. Its protein product is CASSLGDSSYNEQFF. V gene TRBV7-8 combines with J gene TRBJ2-1; 7 nucleotides align to TRBD1. The CDR3 runs 15 residues. Germline V lookup: CDR1 SGHVS, CDR2 FQNEAQ. J gave up 0 bases and V 1 base, and 0 bases lay outside the gene matches. Full variable domain (missing parts from reference TRBV7-8 and TRBJ2-1): GAGVSQSPRYKVAKRGQDVALRCDPISGHVSLFWYQQALGQGPEFLTYFQNEAQLDKSGLPSDRFFAERPEGSVSTLKIQRTQQEDSAVYLCASSLGDSSYNEQFFGPGTRLTVL.

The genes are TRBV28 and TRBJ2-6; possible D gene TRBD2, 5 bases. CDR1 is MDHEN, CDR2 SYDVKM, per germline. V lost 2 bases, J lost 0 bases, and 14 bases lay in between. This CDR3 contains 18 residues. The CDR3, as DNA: TGTGCCAGCAGTTTAGGACTCTCGGCCGACTCTGGGGCCAACGTCCTGACTTTC. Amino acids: CASSLGLSADSGANVLTF. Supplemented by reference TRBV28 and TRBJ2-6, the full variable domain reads DVKVTQSSRYLVKRTGEKVFLECVQDMDHENMFWYRQDPGLGLRLIYFSYDVKMKEKGDIPEGYSVSREKKERFSLILESASTNQTSMYLCASSLGLSADSGANVLTFGAGSRLTVL.

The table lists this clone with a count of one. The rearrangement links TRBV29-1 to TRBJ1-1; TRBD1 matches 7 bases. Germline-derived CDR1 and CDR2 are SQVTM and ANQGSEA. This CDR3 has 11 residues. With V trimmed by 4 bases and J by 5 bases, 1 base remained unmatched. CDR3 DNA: TGCAGCGTTGGCAGGGGGACTGAAGCTTTCTTT. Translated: CSVGRGTEAFF.

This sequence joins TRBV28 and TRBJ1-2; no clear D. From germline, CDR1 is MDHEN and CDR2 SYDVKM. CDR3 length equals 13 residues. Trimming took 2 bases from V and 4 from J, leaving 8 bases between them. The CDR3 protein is CASSLVASYGYTF. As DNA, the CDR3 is TGTGCCAGCAGTTTAGTGGCCAGCTATGGCTACACCTTC.

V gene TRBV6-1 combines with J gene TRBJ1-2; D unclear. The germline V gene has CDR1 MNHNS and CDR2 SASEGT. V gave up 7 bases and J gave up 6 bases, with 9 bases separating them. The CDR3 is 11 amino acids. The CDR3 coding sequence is TGTGCCAGCACCCCCTGGGATGGCTACACCTTC. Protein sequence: CASTPWDGYTF.

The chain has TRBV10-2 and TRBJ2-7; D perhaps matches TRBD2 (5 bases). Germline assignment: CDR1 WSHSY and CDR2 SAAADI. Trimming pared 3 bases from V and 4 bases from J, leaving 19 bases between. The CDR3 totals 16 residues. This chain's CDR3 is CASSDTLRVSDYEQYF. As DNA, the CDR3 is TGCGCCAGCAGTGATACGTTGAGGGTTTCAGATTACGAGCAGTACTTC.

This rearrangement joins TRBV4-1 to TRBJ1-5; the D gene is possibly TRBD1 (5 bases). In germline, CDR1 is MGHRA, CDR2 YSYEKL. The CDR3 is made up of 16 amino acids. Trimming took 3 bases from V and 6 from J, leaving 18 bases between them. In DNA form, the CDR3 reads TGCGCCAGCAGCCAGGGTACAGGAGGAAGGGGTCAGCCCCAGCATTTT. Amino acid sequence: CASSQGTGGRGQPQHF.